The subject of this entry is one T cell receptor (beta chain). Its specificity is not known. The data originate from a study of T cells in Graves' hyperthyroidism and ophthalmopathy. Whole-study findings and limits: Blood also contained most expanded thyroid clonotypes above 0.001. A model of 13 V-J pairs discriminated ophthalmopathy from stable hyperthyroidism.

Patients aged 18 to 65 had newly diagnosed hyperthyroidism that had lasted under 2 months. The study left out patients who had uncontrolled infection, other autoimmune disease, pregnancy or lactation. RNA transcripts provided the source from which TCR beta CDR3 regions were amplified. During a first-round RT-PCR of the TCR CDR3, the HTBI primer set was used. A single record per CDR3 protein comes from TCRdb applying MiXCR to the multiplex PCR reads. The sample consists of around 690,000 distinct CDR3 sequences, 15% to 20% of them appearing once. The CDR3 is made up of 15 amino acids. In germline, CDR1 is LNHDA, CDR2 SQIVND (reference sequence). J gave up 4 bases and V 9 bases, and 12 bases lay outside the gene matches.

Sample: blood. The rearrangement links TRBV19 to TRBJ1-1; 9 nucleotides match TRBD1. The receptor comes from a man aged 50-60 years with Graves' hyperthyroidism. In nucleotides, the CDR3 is TGTGCCAGCACATCCGGGACAGGGTGGGTCACTGAAGCTTTCTTT. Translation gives CASTSGTGWVTEAFF.